What follows is one TCR beta chain and its context. What it binds is not known. The donors formed part of the roughly 120-subject validation cohort, distinct from the roughly 600-subject first cohort. The data derive from a study of cytomegalovirus exposure and HLA in healthy donors. For the study at large: The same platform as the 650 to 700 first-cohort repertoires was used for the 130 or so validation repertoires, a later analysis reported.

The CDR3 loop spans 15 amino acids. Germline CDR1 is MNHEY and CDR2 is SMNVEV (reference sequence). Trimming cost V 2 bases and J 5 bases; bases outside gene matches: 8. The assay was immunoSEQ multiplex PCR, and TCRdb's table has in-frame clones only and misses some. The sample contains 150,000 to 200,000 clones, about 82% of which appear only once. Study-level points and caveats: Both high specificity and high sensitivity reportedly marked the classifier's diagnosis of cytomegalovirus status. The study labeled 150 to 200 TCR beta chains cytomegalovirus-associated.

The sample consisted of PBMCs. V gene TRBV27 combines with J gene TRBJ1-1, with 7 nucleotides matching TRBD1. The TCR sequence derives from a woman aged 18-29 years in good health and CMV-seronegative. The CDR3 coding sequence is TGTGCCAGCAGTTTAGGGACAGTCCAGGGTACTGAAGCTTTCTTT. It translates to CASSLGTVQGTEAFF.